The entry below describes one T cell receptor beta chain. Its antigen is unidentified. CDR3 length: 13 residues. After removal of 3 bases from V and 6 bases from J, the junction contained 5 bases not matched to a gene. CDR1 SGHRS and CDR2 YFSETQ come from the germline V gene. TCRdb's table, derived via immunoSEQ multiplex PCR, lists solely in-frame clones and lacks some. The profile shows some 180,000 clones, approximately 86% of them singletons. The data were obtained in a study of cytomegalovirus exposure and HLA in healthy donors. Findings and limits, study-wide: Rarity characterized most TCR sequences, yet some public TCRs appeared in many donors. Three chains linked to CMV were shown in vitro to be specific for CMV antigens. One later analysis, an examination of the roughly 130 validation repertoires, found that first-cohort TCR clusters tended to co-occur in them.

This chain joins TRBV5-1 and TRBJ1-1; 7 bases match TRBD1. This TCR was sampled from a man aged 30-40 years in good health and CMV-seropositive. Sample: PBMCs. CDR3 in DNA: TGCGCCAGCAGCTATGACAGGGACTCTGAAGCTTTCTTT. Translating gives CASSYDRDSEAFF.